This TCR beta chain was recorded in a study of yellow fever vaccine responses in identical twins (dated by TCRdb to 2017 to 2018). Concerning the study at large: In the study, vaccine-responding T cell clones were precisely tracked in identical twins.

What the study reported, not specific to this receptor: The T cell response to vaccination in identical twins was reported by the authors to appear partly convergent and partly personalized.

Libraries came from RT-PCR. Sequencing relied on an Illumina HiSeq 2500. TCRdb ran its own pipeline on the public reads, namely fastp trimming at Q25 and MiXCR clone calling, and kept in-frame beta chains. Rows are unified per CDR3 protein, each entry keeping the most common DNA and genes. This sample comprises thousands of distinct CDR3 sequences, about 83% of them detected only once. Of the sample, about 3.4% falls within the top ten clones. This clonotype has only one observation. Its antigen remains unidentified. Base qualities are not provided; no much larger clone lies one nucleotide away. Evidence from one read is weak. The CDR3 measures 12 amino acids from cysteine to phenylalanine. Just the 36-base CDR3 DNA is kept, in frame starting at base 1. CDR1 and CDR2 were assigned from the germline V gene as SGHTA and FQGNSA. Relative to germline, V is 4 bases shorter and J is 4 bases shorter, with 7 bases between their ends.

The sequencing here drew on T cells from blood (PBMCs), unsorted or a sorted subset (not recorded which), taken before or after yellow fever vaccination (not recorded which). This receptor was obtained from a young woman who received the yellow fever vaccine. Donor details come from another sample of the same person, matched by shared clones. The chain is encoded by TRBV7-2 joined to TRBJ1-2; TRBD1 is perhaps the D gene, given 5 matching bases. CDR3 loop: CASSSGGYGYTF. In nucleotides, the sequence is TGTGCCAGCAGCTCGGGGGGCTATGGCTACACCTTC.